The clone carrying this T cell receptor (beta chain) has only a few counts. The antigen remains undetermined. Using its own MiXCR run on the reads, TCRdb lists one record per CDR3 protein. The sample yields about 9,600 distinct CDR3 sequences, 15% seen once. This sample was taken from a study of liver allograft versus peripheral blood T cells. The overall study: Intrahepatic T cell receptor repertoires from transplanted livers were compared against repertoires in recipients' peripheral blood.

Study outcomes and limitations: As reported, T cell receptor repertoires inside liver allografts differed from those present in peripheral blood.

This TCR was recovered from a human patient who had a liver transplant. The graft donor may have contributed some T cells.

CDR3 protein: CASSLWNEKLFF. For the CDR3, the DNA is TGTGCCAGCAGCTTATGGAATGAAAAACTGTTTTTT. This rearrangement joins TRBV7-9 to TRBJ1-4; no clear D gene. Trimming took 2 bases from V and 5 from J, leaving 3 bases between them. The CDR3 is 12 amino acids. Per the germline V gene, CDR1 is SEHNR and CDR2 is FQNEAQ (reference sequence).